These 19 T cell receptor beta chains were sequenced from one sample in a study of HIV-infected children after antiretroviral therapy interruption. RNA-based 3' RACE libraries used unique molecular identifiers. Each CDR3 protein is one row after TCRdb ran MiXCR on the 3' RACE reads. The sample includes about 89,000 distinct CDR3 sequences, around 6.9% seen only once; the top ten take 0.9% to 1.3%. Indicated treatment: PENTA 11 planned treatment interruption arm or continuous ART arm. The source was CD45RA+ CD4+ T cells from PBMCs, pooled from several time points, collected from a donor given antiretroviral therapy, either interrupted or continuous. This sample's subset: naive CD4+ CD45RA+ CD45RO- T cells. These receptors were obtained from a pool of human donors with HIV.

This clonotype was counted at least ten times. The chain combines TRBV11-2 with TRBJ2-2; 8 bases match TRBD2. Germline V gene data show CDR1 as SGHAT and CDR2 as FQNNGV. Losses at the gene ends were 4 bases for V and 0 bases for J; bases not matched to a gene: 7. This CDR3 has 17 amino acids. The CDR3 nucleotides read TGTGCCAGCAGCTCGATTAGCGGGGTTGCGAACACCGGGGAGCTGTTTTTT. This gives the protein CASSSISGVANTGELFF. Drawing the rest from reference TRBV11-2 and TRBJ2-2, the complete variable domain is EAGVAQSPRYKIIEKRQSVAFWCNPISGHATLYWYQQILGQGPKLLIQFQNNGVVDDSQLPKDRFSAERLKGVDSTLKIQPAKLEDSAVYLCASSSISGVANTGELFFGEGSRLTVL.

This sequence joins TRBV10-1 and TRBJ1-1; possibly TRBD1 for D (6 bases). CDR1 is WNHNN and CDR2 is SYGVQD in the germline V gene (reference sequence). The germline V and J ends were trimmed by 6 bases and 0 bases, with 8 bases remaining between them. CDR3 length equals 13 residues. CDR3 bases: TGCGCCAGCAGGGACAGCATGAACACTGAAGCTTTCTTT. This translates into CASRDSMNTEAFF.

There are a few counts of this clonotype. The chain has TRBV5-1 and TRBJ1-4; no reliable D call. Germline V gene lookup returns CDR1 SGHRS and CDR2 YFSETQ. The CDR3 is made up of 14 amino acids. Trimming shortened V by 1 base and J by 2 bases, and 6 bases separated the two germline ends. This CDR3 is CASSLLTTNEKLFF. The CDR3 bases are TGCGCCAGCAGCTTGCTAACGACTAATGAAAAACTGTTTTTT.

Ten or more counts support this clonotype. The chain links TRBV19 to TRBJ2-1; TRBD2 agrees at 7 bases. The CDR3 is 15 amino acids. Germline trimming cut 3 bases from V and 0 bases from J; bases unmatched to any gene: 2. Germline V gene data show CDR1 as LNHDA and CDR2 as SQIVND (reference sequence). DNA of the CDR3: TGTGCCAGTAGTATCGGGGACTACTCCTACAATGAGCAGTTCTTC. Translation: CASSIGDYSYNEQFF.

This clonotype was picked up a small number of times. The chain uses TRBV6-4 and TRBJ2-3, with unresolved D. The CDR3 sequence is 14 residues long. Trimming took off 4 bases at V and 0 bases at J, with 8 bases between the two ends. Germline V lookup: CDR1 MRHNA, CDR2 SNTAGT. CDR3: CASSVEESTDTQYF. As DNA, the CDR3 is TGTGCCAGCAGTGTCGAGGAAAGCACAGATACGCAGTATTTT.

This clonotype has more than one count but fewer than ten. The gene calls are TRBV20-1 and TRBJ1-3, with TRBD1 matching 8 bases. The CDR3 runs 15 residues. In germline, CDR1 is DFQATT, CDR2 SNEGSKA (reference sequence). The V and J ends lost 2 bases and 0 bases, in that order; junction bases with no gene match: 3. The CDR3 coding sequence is TGCAGTGCTAGAAATACAGGGGGCTCTGGAAACACCATATATTTT. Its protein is CSARNTGGSGNTIYF.

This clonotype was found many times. Here the CDR3 reads CASSPRTARGETQYF. CDR3 DNA sequence: TGTGCCAGCTCACCACGGACGGCTAGGGGCGAGACCCAGTACTTC. The rearrangement joins TRBV18 to TRBJ2-5; weak D call: TRBD1 (5 bases). Germline V gene lookup returns CDR1 KGHSH and CDR2 LQKENI. The ends were cut back, 1 base at V and 5 bases at J, with 14 bases in the middle. The CDR3 is made up of 15 amino acids.

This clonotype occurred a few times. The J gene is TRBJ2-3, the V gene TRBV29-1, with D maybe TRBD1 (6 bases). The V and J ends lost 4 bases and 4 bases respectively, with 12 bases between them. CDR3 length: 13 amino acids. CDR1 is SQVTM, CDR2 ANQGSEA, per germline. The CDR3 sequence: CSVVGTISDTQYF. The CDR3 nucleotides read TGCAGCGTTGTCGGGACAATCTCAGATACGCAGTATTTT.

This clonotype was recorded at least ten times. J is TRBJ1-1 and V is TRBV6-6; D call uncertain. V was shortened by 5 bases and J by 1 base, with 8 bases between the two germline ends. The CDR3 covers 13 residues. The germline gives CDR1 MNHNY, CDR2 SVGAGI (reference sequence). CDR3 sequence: CASSLLGNTEAFF. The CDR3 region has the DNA TGTGCCAGCAGTCTCCTGGGGAACACTGAAGCTTTCTTT.

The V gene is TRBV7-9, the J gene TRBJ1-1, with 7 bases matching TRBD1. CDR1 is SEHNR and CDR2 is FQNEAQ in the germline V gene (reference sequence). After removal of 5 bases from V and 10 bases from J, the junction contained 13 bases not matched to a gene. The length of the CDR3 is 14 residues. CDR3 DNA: TGTGCCAGCAGCATCCGACAGGGAGAAGTTGTAGCTTTCTTT. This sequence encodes CASSIRQGEVVAFF.

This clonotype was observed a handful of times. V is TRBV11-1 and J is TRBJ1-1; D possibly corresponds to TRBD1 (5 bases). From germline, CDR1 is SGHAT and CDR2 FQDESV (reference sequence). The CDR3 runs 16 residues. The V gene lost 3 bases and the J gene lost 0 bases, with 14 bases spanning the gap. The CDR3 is CASSLRGSWMNTEAFF. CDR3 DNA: TGTGCCAGCAGCTTGAGGGGCAGTTGGATGAACACTGAAGCTTTCTTT.

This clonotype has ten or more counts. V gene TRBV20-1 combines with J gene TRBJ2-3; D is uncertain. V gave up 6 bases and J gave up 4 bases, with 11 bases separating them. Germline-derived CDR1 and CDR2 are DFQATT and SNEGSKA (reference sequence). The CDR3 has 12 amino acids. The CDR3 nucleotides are TGCAGTGCGCCGGCCCGGCCAGATACGCAGTATTTT. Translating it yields CSAPARPDTQYF.

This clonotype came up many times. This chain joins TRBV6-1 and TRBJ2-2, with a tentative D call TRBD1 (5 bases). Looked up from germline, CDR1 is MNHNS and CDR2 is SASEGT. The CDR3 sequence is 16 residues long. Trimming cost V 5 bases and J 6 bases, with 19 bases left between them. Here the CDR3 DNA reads TGTGCCAGCAGTTCCGCCAAGATGTGGGGCCCCGGGGAGCTGTTTTTT. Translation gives CASSSAKMWGPGELFF.

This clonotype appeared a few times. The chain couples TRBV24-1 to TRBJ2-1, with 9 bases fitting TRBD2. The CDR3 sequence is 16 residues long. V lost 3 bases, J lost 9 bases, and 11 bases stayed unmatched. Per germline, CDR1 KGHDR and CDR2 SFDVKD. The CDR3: CATSDRGLAGLGEQFF. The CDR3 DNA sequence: TGTGCCACCAGTGATAGGGGTCTAGCGGGACTGGGTGAGCAGTTCTTC.

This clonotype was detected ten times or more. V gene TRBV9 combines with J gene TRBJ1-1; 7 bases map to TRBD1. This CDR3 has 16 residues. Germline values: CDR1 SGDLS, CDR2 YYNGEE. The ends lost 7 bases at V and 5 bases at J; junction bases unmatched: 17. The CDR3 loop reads CASSRNVAGGGTEAFF. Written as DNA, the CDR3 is TGTGCCAGCTCTCGTAACGTCGCAGGGGGGGGGACTGAAGCTTTCTTT. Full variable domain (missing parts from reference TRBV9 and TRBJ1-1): DSGVTQTPKHLITATGQRVTLRCSPRSGDLSVYWYQQSLDQGLQFLIQYYNGEERAKGNILERFSAQQFPDLHSELNLSSLELGDSALYFCASSRNVAGGGTEAFFGQGTRLTVV.

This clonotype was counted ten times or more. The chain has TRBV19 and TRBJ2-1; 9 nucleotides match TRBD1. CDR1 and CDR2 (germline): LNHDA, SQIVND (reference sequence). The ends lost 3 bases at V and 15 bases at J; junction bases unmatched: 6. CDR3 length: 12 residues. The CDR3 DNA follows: TGTGCCAGTAGTATCGGGACAGGGTTACGGTTCTTC. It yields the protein CASSIGTGLRFF.

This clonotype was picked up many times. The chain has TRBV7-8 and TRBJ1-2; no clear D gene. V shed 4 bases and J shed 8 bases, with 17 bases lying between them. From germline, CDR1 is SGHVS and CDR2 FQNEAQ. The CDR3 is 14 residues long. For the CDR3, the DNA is TGTGCCAGCAGCTCCCAACCGATCACGGCCGGCTACACCTTC. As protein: CASSSQPITAGYTF. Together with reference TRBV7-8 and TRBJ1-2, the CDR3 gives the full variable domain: GAGVSQSPRYKVAKRGQDVALRCDPISGHVSLFWYQQALGQGPEFLTYFQNEAQLDKSGLPSDRFFAERPEGSVSTLKIQRTQQEDSAVYLCASSSQPITAGYTFGSGTRLTVV.

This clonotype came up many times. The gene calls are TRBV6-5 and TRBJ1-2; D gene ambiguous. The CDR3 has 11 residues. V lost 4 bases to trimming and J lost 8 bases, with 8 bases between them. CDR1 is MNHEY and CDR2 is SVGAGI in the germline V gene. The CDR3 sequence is CASSSGHGYTF. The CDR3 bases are TGTGCCAGCAGTTCCGGGCACGGCTACACCTTC.

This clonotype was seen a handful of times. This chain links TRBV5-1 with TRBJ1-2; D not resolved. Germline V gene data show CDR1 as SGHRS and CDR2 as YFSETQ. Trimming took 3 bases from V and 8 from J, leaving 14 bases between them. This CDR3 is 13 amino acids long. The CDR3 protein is CASSSAGAAGYTF. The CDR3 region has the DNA TGCGCCAGCAGCTCCGCAGGAGCGGCAGGCTACACCTTC.